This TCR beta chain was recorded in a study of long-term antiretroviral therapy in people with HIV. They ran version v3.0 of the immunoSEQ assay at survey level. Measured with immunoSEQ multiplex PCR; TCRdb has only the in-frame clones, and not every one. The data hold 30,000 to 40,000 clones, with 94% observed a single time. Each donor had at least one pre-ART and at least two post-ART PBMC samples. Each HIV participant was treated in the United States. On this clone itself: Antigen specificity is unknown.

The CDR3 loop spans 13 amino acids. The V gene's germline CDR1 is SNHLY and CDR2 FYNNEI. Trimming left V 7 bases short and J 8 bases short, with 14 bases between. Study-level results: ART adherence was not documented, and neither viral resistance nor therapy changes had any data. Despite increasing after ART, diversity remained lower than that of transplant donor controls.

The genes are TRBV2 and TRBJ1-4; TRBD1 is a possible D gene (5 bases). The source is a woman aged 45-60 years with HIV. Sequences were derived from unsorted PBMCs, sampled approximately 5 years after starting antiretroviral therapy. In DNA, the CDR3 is TGTGCCAGCATGACGGGGGTCAGAGAAAAACTGTTTTTT. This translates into CASMTGVREKLFF.